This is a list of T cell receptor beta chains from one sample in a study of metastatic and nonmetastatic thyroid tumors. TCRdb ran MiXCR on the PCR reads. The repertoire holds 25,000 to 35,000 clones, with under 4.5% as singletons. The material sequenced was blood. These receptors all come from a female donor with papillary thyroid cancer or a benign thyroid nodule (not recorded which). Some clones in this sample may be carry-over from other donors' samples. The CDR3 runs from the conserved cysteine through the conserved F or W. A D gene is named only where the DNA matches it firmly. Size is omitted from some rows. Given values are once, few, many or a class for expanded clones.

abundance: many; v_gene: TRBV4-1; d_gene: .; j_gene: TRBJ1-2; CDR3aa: CASSRPADWGHGYTF
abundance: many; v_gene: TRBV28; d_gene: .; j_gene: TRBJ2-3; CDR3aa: CASSRGGVSDTQYF
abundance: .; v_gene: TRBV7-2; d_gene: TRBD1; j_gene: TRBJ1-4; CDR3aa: CASSLQGQGGEKLLF
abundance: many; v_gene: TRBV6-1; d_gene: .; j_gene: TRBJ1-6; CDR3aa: CANKGVNNSPLHF
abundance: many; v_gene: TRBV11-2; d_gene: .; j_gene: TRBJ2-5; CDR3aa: CASSHRRGGTQYF
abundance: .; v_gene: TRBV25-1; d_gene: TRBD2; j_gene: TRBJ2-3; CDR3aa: CASSRASGIADTQYF
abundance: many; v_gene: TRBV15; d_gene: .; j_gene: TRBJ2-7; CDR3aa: CATSRDASGAYEQYF
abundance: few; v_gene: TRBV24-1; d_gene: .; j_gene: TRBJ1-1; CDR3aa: CATSDLTGYEAFF
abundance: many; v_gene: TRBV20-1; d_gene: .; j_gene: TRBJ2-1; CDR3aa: CSARGALNEQFF
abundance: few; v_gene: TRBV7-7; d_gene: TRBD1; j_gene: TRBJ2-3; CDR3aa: CASSRDRGDTQYF
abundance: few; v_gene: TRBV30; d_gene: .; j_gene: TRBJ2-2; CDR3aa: CAWSEVNTGELFF
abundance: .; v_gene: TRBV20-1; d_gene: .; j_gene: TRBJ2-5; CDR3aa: CSARVGGRMETQYF
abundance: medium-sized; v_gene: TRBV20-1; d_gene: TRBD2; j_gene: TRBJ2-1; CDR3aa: CSARGLAGSYNEQFF
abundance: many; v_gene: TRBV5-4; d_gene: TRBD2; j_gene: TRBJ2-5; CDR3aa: CASSLVIAGQETQYF
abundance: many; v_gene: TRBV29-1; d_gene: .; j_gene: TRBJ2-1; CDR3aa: CSVEGRLMVGEQFF
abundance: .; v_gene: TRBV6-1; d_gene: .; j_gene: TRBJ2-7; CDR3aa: CASSDGRGLSEQYF
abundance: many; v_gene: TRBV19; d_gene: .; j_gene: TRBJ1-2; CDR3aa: CASSIQLSNYGYTF
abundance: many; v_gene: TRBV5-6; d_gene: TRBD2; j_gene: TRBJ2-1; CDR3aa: CASSLGLAGSYNEQFF
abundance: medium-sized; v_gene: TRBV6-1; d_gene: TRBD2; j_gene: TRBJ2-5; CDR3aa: CASSEAGLAGETQYF
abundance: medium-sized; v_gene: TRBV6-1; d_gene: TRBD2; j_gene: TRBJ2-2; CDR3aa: CASSEVYGAGGPGELFF
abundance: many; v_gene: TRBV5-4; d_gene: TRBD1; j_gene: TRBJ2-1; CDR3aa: CASSGWDRGNEQFF
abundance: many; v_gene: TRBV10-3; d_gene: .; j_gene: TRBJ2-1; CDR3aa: CAISLASEGATNEQFF
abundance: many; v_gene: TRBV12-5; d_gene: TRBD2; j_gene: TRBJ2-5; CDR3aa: CASALAGVETQYF
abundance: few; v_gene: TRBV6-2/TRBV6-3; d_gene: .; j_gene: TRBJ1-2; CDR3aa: CASSAQRYGYTF
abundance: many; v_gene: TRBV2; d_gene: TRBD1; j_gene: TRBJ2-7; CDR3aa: CATGDRGQSYEQYF
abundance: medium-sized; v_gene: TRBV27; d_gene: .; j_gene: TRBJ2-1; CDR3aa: CASSPTLGYSYNEQFF
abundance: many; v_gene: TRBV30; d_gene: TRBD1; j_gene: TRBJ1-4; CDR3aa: CAWSEATGSKLFF
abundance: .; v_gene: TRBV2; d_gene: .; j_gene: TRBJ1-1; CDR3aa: CASRDRYTEAFF
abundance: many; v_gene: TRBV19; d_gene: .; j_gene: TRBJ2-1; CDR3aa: CASSIPYNEQFF
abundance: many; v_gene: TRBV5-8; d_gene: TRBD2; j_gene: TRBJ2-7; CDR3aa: CASSLGLAGKEQYF
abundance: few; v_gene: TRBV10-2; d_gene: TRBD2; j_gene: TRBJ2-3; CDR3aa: CASSEPTPGLAGGSTDTQYF
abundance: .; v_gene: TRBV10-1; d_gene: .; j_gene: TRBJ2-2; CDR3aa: CASSQGEAGELFF
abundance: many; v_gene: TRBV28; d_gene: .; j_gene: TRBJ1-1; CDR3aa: CASSLLGARNTEAFF
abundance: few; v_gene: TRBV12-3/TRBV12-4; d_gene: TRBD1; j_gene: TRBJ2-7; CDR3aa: CASGWDRGYEQYF
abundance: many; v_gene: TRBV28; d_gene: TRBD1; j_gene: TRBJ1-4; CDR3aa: CASTGGTNEKLFF
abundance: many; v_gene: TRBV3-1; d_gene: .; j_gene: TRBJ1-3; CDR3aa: CASSRSGERGNTIYF
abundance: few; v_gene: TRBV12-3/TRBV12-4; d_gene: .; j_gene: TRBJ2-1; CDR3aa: CASSLSGEEQFF
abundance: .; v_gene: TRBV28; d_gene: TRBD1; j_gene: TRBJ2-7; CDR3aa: CASSSSGTGNYEQYF
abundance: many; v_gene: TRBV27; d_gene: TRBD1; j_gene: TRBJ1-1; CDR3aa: CASSFRTGATEAFF
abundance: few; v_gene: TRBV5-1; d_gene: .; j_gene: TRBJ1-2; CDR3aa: CASSLMPGSYGYTF
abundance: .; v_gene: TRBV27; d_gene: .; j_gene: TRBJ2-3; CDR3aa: CASSDDTFVDTQYF
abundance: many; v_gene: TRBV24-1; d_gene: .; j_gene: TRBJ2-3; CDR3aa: CATSETEADTQYF
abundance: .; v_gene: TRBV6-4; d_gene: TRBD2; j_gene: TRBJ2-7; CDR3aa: CASTFFTSGNQEQYF
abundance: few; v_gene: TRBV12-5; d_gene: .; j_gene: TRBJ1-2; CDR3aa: CASGMVSYGYTF
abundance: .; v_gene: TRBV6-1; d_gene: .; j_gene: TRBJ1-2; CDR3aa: CASSPLGDGYTF
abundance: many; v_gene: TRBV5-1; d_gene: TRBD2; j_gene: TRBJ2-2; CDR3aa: CASSGLAGETGELFF
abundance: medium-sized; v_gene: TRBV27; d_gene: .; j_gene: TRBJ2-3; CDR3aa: CASSGPGTSTDTQYF
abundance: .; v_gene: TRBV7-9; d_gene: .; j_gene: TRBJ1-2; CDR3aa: CASSLGPFYGYTF
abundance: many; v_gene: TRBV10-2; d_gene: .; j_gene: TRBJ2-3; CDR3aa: CASREGRTVATQYF
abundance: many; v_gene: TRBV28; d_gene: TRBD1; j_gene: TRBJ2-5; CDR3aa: CASSPDRGKETQYF
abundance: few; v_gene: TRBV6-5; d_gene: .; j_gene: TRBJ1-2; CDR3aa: CASSYKGVGGYTF
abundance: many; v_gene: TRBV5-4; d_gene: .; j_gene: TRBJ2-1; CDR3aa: CASSFDRNNEQFF
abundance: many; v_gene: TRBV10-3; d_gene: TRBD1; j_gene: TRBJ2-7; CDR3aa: CAIKPGQGFNEQYF